Ten or more counts support the clone carrying this T cell receptor (beta chain). Its specificity is unknown. This record belongs to a study of molecular identifiers for immune sequencing clone quantification. The overall study: Naive CD8 RNA (around 20,000 or 100,000 cells) was divided into five aliquots, with four sequenced. General study points: For highly expanded clones, sizes could be underestimated when identical TCR molecules share a barcode. It was shown that clones above 20 RNA copies held over 98% of effector molecules, but under 1% in naive cells.

The CDR3 covers 15 residues. Looked up from germline, CDR1 is MNHEY and CDR2 is SVGAGI. The V gene lost 0 bases and the J gene lost 4 bases, with 13 bases spanning the gap. It was with previously described methods and listed TCR primers that bulk TCR libraries were made. TCRdb reprocessed the PCR reads via MiXCR and lists one record per CDR3 protein. The profile shows roughly 55,000 distinct CDR3 sequences, about a third of them singletons. The sequencing input was naive CD8+ T cells from blood, with Jurkat cell RNA spiked in. The subset denotes: FACS-sorted CD8+CD4-CCR7+CD45RA+ naive T cells. The chain carries TRBV6-5 and TRBJ2-7; perhaps TRBD1 as D (6 bases). This sequence was found in a human donor in good health. Some libraries in this study had Jurkat cell RNA spiked in. The CDR3 region is CASSYSQGTQYEQYF. In nucleotides, the CDR3 is TGTGCCAGCAGTTACTCGCAAGGGACACAGTACGAGCAGTACTTC.